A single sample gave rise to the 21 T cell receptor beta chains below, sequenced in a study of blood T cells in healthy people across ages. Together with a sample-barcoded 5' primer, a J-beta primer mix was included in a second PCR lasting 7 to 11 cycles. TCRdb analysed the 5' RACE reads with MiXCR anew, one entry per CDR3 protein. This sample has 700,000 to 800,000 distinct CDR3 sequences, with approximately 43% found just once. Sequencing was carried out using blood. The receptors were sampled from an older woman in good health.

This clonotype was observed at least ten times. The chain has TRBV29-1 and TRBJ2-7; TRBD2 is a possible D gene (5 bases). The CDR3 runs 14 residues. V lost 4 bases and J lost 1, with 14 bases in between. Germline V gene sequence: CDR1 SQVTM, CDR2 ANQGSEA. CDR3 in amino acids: CSVGAGSVSYEQYF. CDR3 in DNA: TGCAGCGTTGGGGCGGGCAGTGTATCCTACGAGCAGTACTTC.

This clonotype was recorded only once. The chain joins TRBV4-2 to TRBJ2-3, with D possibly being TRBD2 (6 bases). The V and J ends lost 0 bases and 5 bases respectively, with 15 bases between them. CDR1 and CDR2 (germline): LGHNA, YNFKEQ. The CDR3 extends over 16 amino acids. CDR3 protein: CASSQEGGKGVDTQYF. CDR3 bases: TGTGCCAGCAGCCAAGAGGGCGGGAAGGGTGTAGATACGCAGTATTTT.

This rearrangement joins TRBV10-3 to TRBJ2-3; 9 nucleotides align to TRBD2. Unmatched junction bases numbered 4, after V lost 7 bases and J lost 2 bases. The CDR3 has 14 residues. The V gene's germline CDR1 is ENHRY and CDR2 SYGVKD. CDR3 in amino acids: CAITSGVDTDTQYF. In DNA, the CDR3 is TGTGCCATCACTAGCGGGGTTGACACAGATACGCAGTATTTT.

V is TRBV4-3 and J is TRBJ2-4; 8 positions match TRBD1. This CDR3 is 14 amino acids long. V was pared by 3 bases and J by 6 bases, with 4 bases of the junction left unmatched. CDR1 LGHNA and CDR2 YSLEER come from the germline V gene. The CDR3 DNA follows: TGCGCCAGCAGCCAGGACAGGGCTCTAAACATTCAGTACTTC. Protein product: CASSQDRALNIQYF.

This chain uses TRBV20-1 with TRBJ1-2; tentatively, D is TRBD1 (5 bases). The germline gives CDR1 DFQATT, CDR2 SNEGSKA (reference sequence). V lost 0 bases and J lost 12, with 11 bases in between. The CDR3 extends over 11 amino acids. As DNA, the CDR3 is TGCAGTGCTAGAGACCTAGACAGAAACACCTTC. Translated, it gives CSARDLDRNTF.

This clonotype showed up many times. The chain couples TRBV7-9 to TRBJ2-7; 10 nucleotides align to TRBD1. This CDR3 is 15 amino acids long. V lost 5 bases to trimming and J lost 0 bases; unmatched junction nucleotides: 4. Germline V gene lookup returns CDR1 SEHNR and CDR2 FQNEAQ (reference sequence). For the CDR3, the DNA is TGTGCCAGCAGCGACCGGGACAGGGGCTCCTACGAGCAGTACTTC. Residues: CASSDRDRGSYEQYF.

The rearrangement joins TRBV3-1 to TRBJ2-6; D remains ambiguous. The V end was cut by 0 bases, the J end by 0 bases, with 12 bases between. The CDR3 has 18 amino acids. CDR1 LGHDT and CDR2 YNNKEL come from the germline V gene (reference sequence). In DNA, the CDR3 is TGTGCCAGCAGCCAAGACAGGAGACCCGACTCTGGGGCCAACGTCCTGACTTTC. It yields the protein CASSQDRRPDSGANVLTF.

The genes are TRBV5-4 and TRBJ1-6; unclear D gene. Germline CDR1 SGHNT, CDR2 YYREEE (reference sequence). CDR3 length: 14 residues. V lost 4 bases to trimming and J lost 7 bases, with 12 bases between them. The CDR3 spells CASSADGENSPLHF. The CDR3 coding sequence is TGTGCCAGCAGCGCTGACGGGGAGAATTCACCCCTCCACTTT.

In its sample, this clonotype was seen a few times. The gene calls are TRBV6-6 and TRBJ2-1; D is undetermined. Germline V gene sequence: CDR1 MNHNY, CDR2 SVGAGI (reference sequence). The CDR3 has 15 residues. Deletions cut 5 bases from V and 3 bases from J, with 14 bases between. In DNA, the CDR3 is TGTGCCAGCAGTAATATAGGTCTGGGCTACAATGAGCAGTTCTTC. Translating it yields CASSNIGLGYNEQFF.

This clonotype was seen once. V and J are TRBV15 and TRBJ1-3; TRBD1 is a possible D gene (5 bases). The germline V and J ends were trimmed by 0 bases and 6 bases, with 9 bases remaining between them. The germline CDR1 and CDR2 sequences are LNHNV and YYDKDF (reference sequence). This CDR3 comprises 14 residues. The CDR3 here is CATSRERGENTIYF. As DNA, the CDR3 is TGTGCCACCAGCAGAGAACGGGGGGAAAACACCATATATTTT.

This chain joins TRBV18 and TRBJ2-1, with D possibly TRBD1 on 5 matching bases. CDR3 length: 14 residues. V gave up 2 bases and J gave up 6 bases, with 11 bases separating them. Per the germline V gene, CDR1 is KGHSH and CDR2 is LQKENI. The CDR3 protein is CASSPIQGGNEQFF. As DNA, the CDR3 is TGTGCCAGCTCACCAATCCAGGGCGGCAATGAGCAGTTCTTC.

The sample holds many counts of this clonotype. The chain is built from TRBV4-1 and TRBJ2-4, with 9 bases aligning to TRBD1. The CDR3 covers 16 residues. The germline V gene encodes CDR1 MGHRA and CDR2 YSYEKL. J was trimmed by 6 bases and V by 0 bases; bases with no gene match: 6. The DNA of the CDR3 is TGCGCCAGCAGCCAAGATTGGGAGACAGGGGGAAACATTCAGTACTTC. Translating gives CASSQDWETGGNIQYF.

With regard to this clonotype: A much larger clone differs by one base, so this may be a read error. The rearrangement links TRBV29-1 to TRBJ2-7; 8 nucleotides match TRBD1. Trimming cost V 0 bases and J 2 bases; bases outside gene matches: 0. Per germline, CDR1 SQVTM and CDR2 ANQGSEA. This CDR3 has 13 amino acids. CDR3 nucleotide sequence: TGCAGCGTTGAAGAGGACAGGGCCTACGAGCAGTACTTC. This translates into CSVEEDRAYEQYF.

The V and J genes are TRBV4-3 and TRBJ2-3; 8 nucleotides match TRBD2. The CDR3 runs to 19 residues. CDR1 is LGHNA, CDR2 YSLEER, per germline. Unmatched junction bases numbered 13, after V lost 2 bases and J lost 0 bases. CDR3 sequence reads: CASSQSPGLVPLSTDTQYF. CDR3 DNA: TGCGCCAGCAGCCAATCACCGGGACTAGTCCCCCTTAGCACAGATACGCAGTATTTT.

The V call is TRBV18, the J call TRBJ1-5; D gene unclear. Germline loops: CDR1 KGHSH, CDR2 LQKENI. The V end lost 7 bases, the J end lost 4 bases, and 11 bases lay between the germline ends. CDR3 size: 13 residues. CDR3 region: CASCVGENQPQHF. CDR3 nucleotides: TGTGCCAGCTGTGTTGGGGAAAATCAGCCCCAGCATTTT. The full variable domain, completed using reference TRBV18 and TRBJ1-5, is NAGVMQNPRHLVRRRGQEARLRCSPMKGHSHVYWYRQLPEEGLKFMVYLQKENIIDESGMPKERFSAEFPKEGPSILRIQQVVRGDSAAYFCASCVGENQPQHFGDGTRLSIL.

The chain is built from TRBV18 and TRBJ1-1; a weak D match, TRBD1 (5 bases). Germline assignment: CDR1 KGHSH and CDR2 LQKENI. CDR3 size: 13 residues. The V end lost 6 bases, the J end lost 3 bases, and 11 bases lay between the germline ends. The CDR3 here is CASSLSGDTEAFF. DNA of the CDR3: TGTGCCAGCTCTCTCTCGGGGGACACTGAAGCTTTCTTT.

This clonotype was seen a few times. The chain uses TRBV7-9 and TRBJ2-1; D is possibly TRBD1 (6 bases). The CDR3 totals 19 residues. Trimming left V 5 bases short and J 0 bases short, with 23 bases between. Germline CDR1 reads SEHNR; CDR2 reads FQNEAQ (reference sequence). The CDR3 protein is CASSLLQGSSLDSYNEQFF. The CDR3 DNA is TGTGCCAGCAGCCTACTACAGGGAAGTTCCCTCGACTCCTACAATGAGCAGTTCTTC.

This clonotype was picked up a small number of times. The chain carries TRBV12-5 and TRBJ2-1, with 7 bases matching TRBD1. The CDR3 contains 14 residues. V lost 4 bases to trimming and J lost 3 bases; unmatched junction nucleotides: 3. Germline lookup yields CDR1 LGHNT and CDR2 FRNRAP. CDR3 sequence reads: CASGSGDSYNEQFF. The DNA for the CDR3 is TGTGCTAGTGGTTCCGGGGACAGCTACAATGAGCAGTTCTTC.

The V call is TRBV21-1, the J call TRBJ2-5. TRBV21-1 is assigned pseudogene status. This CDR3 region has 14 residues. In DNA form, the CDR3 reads TGTGCCAGCAACCACGGTCTCCAGACGGAGACCCAGTACTTC. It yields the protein CASNHGLQTETQYF.

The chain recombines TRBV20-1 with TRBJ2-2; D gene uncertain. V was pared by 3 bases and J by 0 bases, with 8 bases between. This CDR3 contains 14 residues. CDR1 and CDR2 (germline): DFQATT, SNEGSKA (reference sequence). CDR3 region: CSARTLTNTGELFF. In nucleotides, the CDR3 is TGCAGTGCTAGGACACTAACGAACACCGGGGAGCTGTTTTTT.

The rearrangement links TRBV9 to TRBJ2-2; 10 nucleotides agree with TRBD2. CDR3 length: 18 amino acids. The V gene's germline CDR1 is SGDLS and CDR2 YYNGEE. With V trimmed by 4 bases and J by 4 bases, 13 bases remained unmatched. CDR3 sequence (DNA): TGTGCCAGCAGCCCTAGGGAGCGGGAGGGCCAAGGCACCGGGGAGCTGTTTTTT. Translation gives CASSPREREGQGTGELFF. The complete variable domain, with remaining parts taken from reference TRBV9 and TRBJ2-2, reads DSGVTQTPKHLITATGQRVTLRCSPRSGDLSVYWYQQSLDQGLQFLIQYYNGEERAKGNILERFSAQQFPDLHSELNLSSLELGDSALYFCASSPREREGQGTGELFFGEGSRLTVL.